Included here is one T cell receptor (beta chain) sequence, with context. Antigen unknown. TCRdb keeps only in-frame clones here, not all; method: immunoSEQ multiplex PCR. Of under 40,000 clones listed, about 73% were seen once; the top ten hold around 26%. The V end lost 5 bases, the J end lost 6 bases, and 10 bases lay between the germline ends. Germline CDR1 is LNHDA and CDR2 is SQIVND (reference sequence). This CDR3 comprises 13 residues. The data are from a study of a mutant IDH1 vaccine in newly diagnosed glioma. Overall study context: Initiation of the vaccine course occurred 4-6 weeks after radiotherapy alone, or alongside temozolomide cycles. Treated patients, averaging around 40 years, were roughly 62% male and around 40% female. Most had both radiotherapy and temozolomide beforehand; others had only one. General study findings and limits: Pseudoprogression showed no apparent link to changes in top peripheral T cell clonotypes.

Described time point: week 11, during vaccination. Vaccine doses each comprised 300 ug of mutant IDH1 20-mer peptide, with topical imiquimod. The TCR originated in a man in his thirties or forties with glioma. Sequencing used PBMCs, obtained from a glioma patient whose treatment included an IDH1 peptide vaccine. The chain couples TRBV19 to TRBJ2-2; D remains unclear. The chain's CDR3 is CASSVTQAGELFF. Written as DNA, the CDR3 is TGTGCCAGTAGTGTAACCCAGGCCGGGGAGCTGTTTTTT.